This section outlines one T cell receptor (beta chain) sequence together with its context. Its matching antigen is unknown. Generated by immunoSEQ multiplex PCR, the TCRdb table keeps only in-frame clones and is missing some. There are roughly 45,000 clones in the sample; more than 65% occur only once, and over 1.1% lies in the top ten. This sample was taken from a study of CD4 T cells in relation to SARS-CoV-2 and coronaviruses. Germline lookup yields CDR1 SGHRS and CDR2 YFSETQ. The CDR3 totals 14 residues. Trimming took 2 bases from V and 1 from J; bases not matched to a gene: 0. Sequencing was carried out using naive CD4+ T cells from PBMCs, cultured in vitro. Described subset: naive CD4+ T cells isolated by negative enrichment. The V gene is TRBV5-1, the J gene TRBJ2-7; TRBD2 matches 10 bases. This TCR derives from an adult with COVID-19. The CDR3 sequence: CASSLLAGSYEQYF. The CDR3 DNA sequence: TGCGCCAGCAGCTTACTAGCGGGGTCCTACGAGCAGTACTTC.